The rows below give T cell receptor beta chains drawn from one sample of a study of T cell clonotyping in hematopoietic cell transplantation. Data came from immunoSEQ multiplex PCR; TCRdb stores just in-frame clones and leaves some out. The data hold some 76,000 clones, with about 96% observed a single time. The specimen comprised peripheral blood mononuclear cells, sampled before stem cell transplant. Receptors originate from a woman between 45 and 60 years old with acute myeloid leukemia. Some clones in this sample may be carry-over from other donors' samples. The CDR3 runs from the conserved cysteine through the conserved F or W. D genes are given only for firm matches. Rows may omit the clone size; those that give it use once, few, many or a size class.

CDR3 protein: CASSNRVGELFF
CDR3 DNA: TGTGCCAGTAGTAACAGGGTAGGGGAGCTGTTTTTT
D gene: NA
J gene: TRBJ2-2
clone size: NA
V gene: TRBV19

CDR3 protein: CASSEGGGTVYSYEQYF
CDR3 DNA: TGTGCCAGCAGCGAAGGGGGAGGCACGGTCTACTCCTACGAGCAGTACTTC
D gene: NA
J gene: TRBJ2-7
clone size: NA
V gene: TRBV6-1

CDR3 protein: CAWRAGGSDGGYTF
CDR3 DNA: TGTGCCTGGAGAGCAGGGGGAAGCGATGGTGGCTACACCTTC
D gene: TRBD1
J gene: TRBJ1-2
clone size: NA
V gene: TRBV30

CDR3 protein: CASSLFDSMNTEAFF
CDR3 DNA: TGTGCCAGCAGCCTCTTTGACAGCATGAACACTGAAGCTTTCTTT
D gene: NA
J gene: TRBJ1-1
clone size: NA
V gene: TRBV14

CDR3 protein: CASSLQGRNYGYTF
CDR3 DNA: TGTGCCAGCAGTTTACAGGGTCGGAACTATGGCTACACCTTC
D gene: NA
J gene: TRBJ1-2
clone size: NA
V gene: TRBV2

CDR3 protein: CASSYGGSSGTDTQYF
CDR3 DNA: TGTGCCAGCAGTTACGGTGGTAGCTCGGGCACAGATACGCAGTATTTT
D gene: NA
J gene: TRBJ2-3
clone size: NA
V gene: TRBV6-6

CDR3 protein: CASSPTPMAPLHF
CDR3 DNA: TGTGCCAGCTCACCAACCCCGATGGCACCCCTCCACTTT
D gene: NA
J gene: TRBJ1-6
clone size: NA
V gene: TRBV18

CDR3 protein: CASSVSDRELYGYTF
CDR3 DNA: TGTGCCAGCAGCGTCTCCGACAGGGAACTGTATGGCTACACCTTC
D gene: TRBD1
J gene: TRBJ1-2
clone size: once
V gene: TRBV9

CDR3 protein: CASRGGWNQPQHF
CDR3 DNA: TGTGCCAGCAGAGGGGGATGGAATCAGCCCCAGCATTTT
D gene: NA
J gene: TRBJ1-5
clone size: once
V gene: TRBV6-5

CDR3 protein: CASSLGRGRTYEQYF
CDR3 DNA: TGTGCCAGCAGCTTAGGGCGGGGGCGGACCTACGAGCAGTACTTC
D gene: NA
J gene: TRBJ2-7
clone size: NA
V gene: TRBV7-6

CDR3 protein: CASSQDGGHNYGYTF
CDR3 DNA: TGCGCCAGCAGCCAAGATGGGGGGCACAACTATGGCTACACCTTC
D gene: NA
J gene: TRBJ1-2
clone size: NA
V gene: TRBV4-1

CDR3 protein: CASSQRDQPQHF
CDR3 DNA: TGTGCCAGCAGTCAACGAGACCAGCCCCAGCATTTT
D gene: NA
J gene: TRBJ1-5
clone size: NA
V gene: TRBV6-5

CDR3 protein: CAYRQVNTEAFF
CDR3 DNA: TGTGCCTATAGACAGGTGAACACTGAAGCTTTCTTT
D gene: NA
J gene: TRBJ1-1
clone size: NA
V gene: TRBV30

CDR3 protein: CASSSYVGGSSEQYF
CDR3 DNA: TGTGCCAGCAGTTCATATGTCGGAGGGTCGAGCGAGCAGTACTTC
D gene: NA
J gene: TRBJ2-7
clone size: NA
V gene: TRBV27

CDR3 protein: CASSIYSDNQPQHF
CDR3 DNA: TGTGCCAGTAGTATATACTCCGACAATCAGCCCCAGCATTTT
D gene: NA
J gene: TRBJ1-5
clone size: NA
V gene: TRBV19

CDR3 protein: CASSNDRGPPGEQYF
CDR3 DNA: TGTGCCAGCAGCAATGACAGGGGTCCCCCGGGCGAGCAGTACTTC
D gene: TRBD1
J gene: TRBJ2-7
clone size: NA
V gene: TRBV5-6

CDR3 protein: CASSFAGTGAGQYF
CDR3 DNA: TGTGCCAGCAGCTTCGCCGGGACGGGAGCTGGGCAGTACTTC
D gene: NA
J gene: TRBJ2-7
clone size: NA
V gene: TRBV11-2

CDR3 protein: CASSQGTVFNQPQHF
CDR3 DNA: TGTGCCAGCAGCCAAGGGACAGTATTCAATCAGCCCCAGCATTTT
D gene: NA
J gene: TRBJ1-5
clone size: NA
V gene: TRBV4-2